This T cell receptor beta chain was observed in a study of long-term antiretroviral therapy in people with HIV. The study, taken as a whole, reports: After ART, diversity increased yet remained lower than transplant donor controls. Spans of CDR3 length were tighter for HIV repertoires than for controls.

J gave up 2 bases and V 7 bases, and 7 bases lay outside the gene matches. The CDR3 covers 15 residues. Germline CDR1 and CDR2: ENHRY and SYGVKD. Samples were assayed with immunoSEQ v3.0 at survey level. Each sample had sequencing targeting about 40,000-50,000 T-cell genomes. Produced via immunoSEQ multiplex PCR; TCRdb's table is partial and in-frame only. This table holds tens of thousands of clones, roughly 80% found once. Held in samples before DNA extraction were about 0.85-10 million cryopreserved PBMC. Concerning this clone itself: Its antigen is unidentified.

The receptor was derived from a man aged 18 to 30 with HIV. The specimen comprised unsorted PBMCs, sampled 0.8 years before starting antiretroviral therapy. This sequence joins TRBV10-3 and TRBJ2-3, with TRBD2 matching 9 bases. The CDR3, as DNA: TGTGCCATCACTCGCACTAGCGGGTCCACAGATACGCAGTATTTT. Amino acid sequence: CAITRTSGSTDTQYF.